This T cell receptor (beta chain) derives from a study of blood T cells in healthy people across ages. Then a second PCR, running roughly 7 to 11 cycles, was carried out with a sample-barcoded 5' primer and a J-beta primer mix. Every molecule of cDNA carried a tag from a template-switch adaptor with 12 random nucleotides. TCRdb analysed the 5' RACE reads with MiXCR anew, one entry per CDR3 protein. Here the sample spans roughly 1 million distinct CDR3 sequences, under 30% being singletons. CDR1 is SEHNR and CDR2 is FQNEAQ in the germline V gene (reference sequence). The CDR3 is 14 amino acids. V shed 7 bases and J shed 4 bases, with 15 bases lying between them. These data were also filed under a second study, of T cells of mothers and their children.

The sequenced sample was blood. The V and J genes are TRBV7-9 and TRBJ2-3, with a possible D match to TRBD2 (6 bases). This clonotype originated in a girl between 2 and 10 years old in good health. The CDR3 nucleotides are TGTGCCAGCATTCCGGGGGTTAATTCAGATACGCAGTATTTT. Protein: CASIPGVNSDTQYF.